The 5 T cell receptor beta chains presented below share a single source sample, sequenced in a study of post-analysis software for immune sequencing data. Unique molecular identifiers were built into the TCR beta cDNA libraries. MiXCR was run by TCRdb on the PCR reads, yielding one entry per CDR3 protein. The sample has about 400,000 distinct CDR3 sequences, roughly 30% seen once. Notes on the study in general: TRBV segments more frequent in patients than in controls numbered several and included TRBV5-6, TRBV5-1 and TRBV20-1.

Antigens of these TCRs are unknown. The sequenced sample consisted of blood. These receptors originate from a girl aged 10 to 17 with multiple sclerosis.

This clonotype was counted a few times. This sequence joins TRBV7-9 and TRBJ1-6; the D is unclear. The CDR3 runs to 13 residues. V lost 7 bases and J 6 bases, leaving 10 bases between the germline ends. Per germline, CDR1 SEHNR and CDR2 FQNEAQ (reference sequence). The CDR3 loop is CASTRAVNSPLHF. The CDR3 region has the DNA TGTGCCAGCACCCGAGCAGTTAATTCACCCCTCCACTTT.

This clonotype occurred a few times. J is TRBJ2-7 and V is TRBV20-1, with TRBD2 matching over 8 bases. Germline CDR1 reads DFQATT; CDR2 reads SNEGSKA (reference sequence). This CDR3 is built from 14 residues. V was clipped by 5 bases and J by 2 bases; unmatched bases: 8. CDR3 nucleotide sequence: TGCAGTGCTCGTGCCAGCGGGGGAGCCTACGAGCAGTACTTC. Its protein is CSARASGGAYEQYF.

A few counts support this clonotype. V gene TRBV5-1 combines with J gene TRBJ2-5, with D perhaps TRBD2 (6 bases). The assigned J gene may be wrong: the sequence end matches TRBJ2-7 better. This CDR3 has 15 amino acids. Per the germline V gene, CDR1 is SGHRS and CDR2 is YFSETQ. CDR3 coding DNA: TGCGCCAGCAGCGCCTTTGCGGGGAACCCGTACGAGCAGTACTTC. Translation gives CASSAFAGNPYEQYF.

The chain uses TRBV15 and TRBJ2-5; 8 bases agree with TRBD2. V shed 0 bases, J shed 4 bases, and the junction held 7 bases outside the gene matches. The CDR3 contains 16 residues. The germline gives CDR1 LNHNV, CDR2 YYDKDF (reference sequence). This CDR3 reads CATSREVSRGGETQYF. CDR3 nucleotides: TGTGCCACCAGCAGAGAAGTATCCCGGGGGGGAGAGACCCAGTACTTC.

In this sample, this clonotype turned up a few times. V usage is TRBV6-1 and J usage is TRBJ2-7; 8 bases are a match to TRBD1. Germline loops: CDR1 MNHNS, CDR2 SASEGT. V dropped 6 bases and J dropped 5; count of bases not matched to a gene: 6. There are 13 residues in the CDR3. This chain's CDR3 is CASRRQGSNEQYF. In nucleotides, the CDR3 is TGTGCCAGCAGGAGACAGGGGAGCAACGAGCAGTACTTC.